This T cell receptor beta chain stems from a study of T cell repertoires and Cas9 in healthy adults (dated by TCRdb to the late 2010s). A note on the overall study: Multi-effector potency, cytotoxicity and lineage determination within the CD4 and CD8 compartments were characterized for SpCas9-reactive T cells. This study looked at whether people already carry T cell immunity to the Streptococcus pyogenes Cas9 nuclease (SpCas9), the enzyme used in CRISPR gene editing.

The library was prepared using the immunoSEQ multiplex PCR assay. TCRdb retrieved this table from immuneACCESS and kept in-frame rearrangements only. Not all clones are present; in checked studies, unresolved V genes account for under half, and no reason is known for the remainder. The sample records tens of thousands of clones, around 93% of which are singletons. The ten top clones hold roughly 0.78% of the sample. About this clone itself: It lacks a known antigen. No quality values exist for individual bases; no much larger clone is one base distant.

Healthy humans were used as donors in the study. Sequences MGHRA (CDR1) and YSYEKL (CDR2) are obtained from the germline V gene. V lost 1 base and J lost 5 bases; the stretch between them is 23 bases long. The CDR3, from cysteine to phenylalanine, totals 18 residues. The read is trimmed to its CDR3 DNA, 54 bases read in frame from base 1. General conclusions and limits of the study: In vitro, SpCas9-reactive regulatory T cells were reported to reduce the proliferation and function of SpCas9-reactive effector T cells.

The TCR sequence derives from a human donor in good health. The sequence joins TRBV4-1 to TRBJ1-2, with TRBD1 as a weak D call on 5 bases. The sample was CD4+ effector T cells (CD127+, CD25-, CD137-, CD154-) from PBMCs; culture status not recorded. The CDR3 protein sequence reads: CASSQASLLRDRQYGYTF. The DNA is TGCGCCAGCAGCCAAGCGTCTCTGCTCAGGGATCGGCAATATGGCTACACCTTC.